This TCR beta chain was documented in a study of T cell responses to AZD1222 COVID-19 vaccine. Study overall: Whether given at about 4 or about 12 weeks, second doses were pooled.

Overall study findings and caveats: Spike was spanned by vaccine-associated CD4 TCRs, which were dominant at 160-218 and 743-854. Repertoire collection took place solely once the T cell response had peaked.

As concerns this clone: What it binds is unknown.

TCRdb's copy holds only in-frame clones and misses some; the assay was immunoSEQ multiplex PCR. The sample has roughly 110,000 clones, around nine tenths seen once. The receptor was isolated from an adult in good health. The specimen was peripheral blood, collected on day 0 of AZD1222 vaccination.

The CDR3: CASSQVGSGAAYEQYF. DNA of the CDR3: TGTGCCAGCAGCCAAGTAGGAAGCGGCGCCGCCTACGAGCAGTACTTC. The V and J genes are TRBV3-1 (or the pseudogene TRBV3-2) and TRBJ2-7; a possible D gene is TRBD2 (5 bases). V lost 1 base and J lost 2, with 15 bases in between. The germline V gene has CDR1 LGHDT and CDR2 YNNKEL (reference sequence). CDR3 size: 16 residues.